This TCR beta chain was recorded in a study of cytomegalovirus exposure and HLA in healthy donors. For this clone: Its antigen is unidentified.

At the time of sampling, donors were nominally healthy, though unrecorded immune exposures were likely. Study results and limitations: Earlier analysis found most TCR beta V segments productive about 87% or about 30% of the time.

Primers: 60 Vbeta forward and 13 Jbeta reverse. Assay: immunoSEQ multiplex PCR; the TCRdb copy retains only in-frame clones and omits some. The top ten hold less than 3% of the sample, which has around 150,000 clones, around 81% seen once. This sequence was found in a man in his fifties in good health and CMV-seronegative. Sequencing was carried out using PBMCs.

The CDR3 DNA follows: TGTGCCTGGAGTGTACATGAGAACACTGAAGCTTTCTTT. It is translated as CAWSVHENTEAFF. This chain uses TRBV30 with TRBJ1-1, with D uncertain. CDR1 and CDR2 (germline): GTSNPN, SVGIG (reference sequence). V was shortened by 0 bases and J by 1 base, with 6 bases between the two germline ends. CDR3 length equals 13 residues.